This T cell receptor beta chain is drawn from a study of T cells in women clearing cervical HPV infection. Germline V gene data show CDR1 as DFQATT and CDR2 as SNEGSKA (reference sequence). V was cut by 4 bases and J by 1 base, with 14 bases left in between. The CDR3 covers 15 residues. Measured with immunoSEQ multiplex PCR; TCRdb has only the in-frame clones, and not every one. This repertoire includes approximately 17,000 clones. Comment on this clone: The CDR3 end lies 3 residues beyond the end of the read and is filled in from the germline J gene.

Sequenced input: blood buffy coat. The sequence derives from a woman between 18 and 70 years old with a cervical HPV16 infection that either progressed to CIN3+ or cleared (not recorded which). The chain combines TRBV20-1 with TRBJ2-1; D is undetermined. CDR3 DNA, as far as it was read: TGCAGTGCTACGAACTATTCATTATCCTACAATGAG. It codes for CSATNYSLSYNE. The CDR3 in full is CSATNYSLSYNEQFF.